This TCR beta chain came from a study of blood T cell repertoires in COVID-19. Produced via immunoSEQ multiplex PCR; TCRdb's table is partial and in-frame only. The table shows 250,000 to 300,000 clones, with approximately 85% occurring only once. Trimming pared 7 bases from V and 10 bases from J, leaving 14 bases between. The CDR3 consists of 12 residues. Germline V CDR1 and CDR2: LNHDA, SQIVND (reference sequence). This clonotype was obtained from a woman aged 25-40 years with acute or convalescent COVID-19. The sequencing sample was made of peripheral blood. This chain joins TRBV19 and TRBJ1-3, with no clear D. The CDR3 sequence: CASNIPPQTIYF. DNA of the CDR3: TGTGCCAGTAACATCCCCCCACAGACCATATATTTT.